The text below deals with one T cell receptor beta chain. The sample belongs to a study of blood T cells in healthy people across ages. The use of a sample-barcoded 5' primer and a J-beta primer mix characterized a second PCR of roughly 7 to 11 cycles. The template-switch adaptor was a 5' adaptor with 12 random nucleotides. It tagged each cDNA molecule. TCRdb independently ran MiXCR on the 5' RACE reads; one entry per CDR3 protein. The repertoire holds some 780,000 distinct CDR3 sequences, with roughly three fifths as singletons. Germline CDR1 SGHNT, CDR2 YENEEA. The CDR3 spans 19 residues. V lost 2 bases and J lost 0, with 19 bases in between.

V usage is TRBV11-3 and J usage is TRBJ1-4; D might be TRBD1 (5 bases). The TCR sequence derives from a man aged 40-49 years in good health. Material: blood. The CDR3 here is CASSLISLLRAATNEKLFF. CDR3 DNA: TGTGCCAGCAGCTTAATATCCCTCCTCAGGGCAGCAACTAATGAAAAACTGTTTTTT.